This T cell receptor (beta chain) stems from a study of shared clonotypes between healthy human individuals. The overall study: Donors had three CD4 naive, three CD4 memory, two CD8 naive and one CD8 memory plate apiece. Study observations and caveats: On the whole, naive subsets had larger estimated richness than memory subsets had.

With regard to this clone: The antigen remains unidentified.

The genomic DNA of each subset was split evenly across several immunoSEQ plates. TCRdb's copy holds only in-frame clones and misses some; the assay was immunoSEQ multiplex PCR. The table records approximately 530,000 clones, 95% to 97% of them present only once. Sequenced sample: naive CD4+ T cells sorted from blood. Subset noted: CD45RA+ positively selected. This clonotype was obtained from a woman aged 25 to 39 in good health.

CDR3 sequence (DNA): TGTGCCAGCAGTTTAGACAGATACTATGGCTACACCTTC. As protein: CASSLDRYYGYTF. The chain has TRBV28 and TRBJ1-2, with a weak D call TRBD1 (5 bases). V was trimmed by 2 bases and J by 3 bases, leaving 7 bases between them. There are 13 residues in the CDR3. Per germline, CDR1 MDHEN and CDR2 SYDVKM.